There are many counts of the clone carrying this T cell receptor beta chain. The CDR3 consists of 12 residues. Germline CDR1 and CDR2: SNHLY and FYNNEI. V lost 6 bases, J lost 4 bases, and 10 bases lay in between. The data stem from a study of T cells in Graves' hyperthyroidism and ophthalmopathy. The study included ophthalmopathy patients with Clinical Activity Score at least 3, NOSPECS grade at least 4 and duration under 3 months. From more than 8 ml of fresh peripheral blood, PBMCs were isolated. RNA transcripts provided the source from which TCR beta CDR3 regions were amplified. HTBI primers drove first-round RT-PCR of the TCR CDR3. Each CDR3 protein is one row after TCRdb ran MiXCR on the multiplex PCR reads. There are about 600,000 distinct CDR3 sequences in the sample; approximately 15% occur only once, and less than 3.5% lies in the top ten.

This TCR derives from a middle-aged woman with Graves' ophthalmopathy. J is TRBJ2-7 and V is TRBV2; weak D call: TRBD1 (6 bases). The specimen sequenced was blood. Here the CDR3 DNA reads TGTGCCAGCAGAAAAGGGGGATACGAGCAGTACTTC. Its translation: CASRKGGYEQYF.